The 2 T cell receptor beta chains below all came from one sample that was sequenced in a study of type 1 regulatory T cells. Via MiXCR, TCRdb re-called the reads, giving one row per CDR3 protein. This sample has about 68,000 distinct CDR3 sequences; about 62% occur once, and the top ten carry 7% to 9.5%. These TCRs' antigens remain unknown. The sequenced sample consisted of cultured T cells, either the whole culture or a sorted T cell fraction (not recorded which). The subset: Tr1-enriched cell product generated in vitro against host alloantigens. Every receptor here comes from a human donor in good health.

J is TRBJ1-2 and V is TRBV7-8; the D is unclear. The CDR3 runs 13 residues. The germline CDR1 and CDR2 sequences are SGHVS and FQNEAQ. V lost 6 bases and J 1 base, leaving 9 bases between the germline ends. The CDR3 DNA reads TGTGCCAGCAGTATCGGCCTTAACTATGGCTACACCTTC. Encoded protein: CASSIGLNYGYTF.

The rearrangement uses TRBV6-6 and TRBJ1-5, with D perhaps TRBD1 (6 bases). From germline, CDR1 is MNHNY and CDR2 SVGAGI (reference sequence). CDR3 length: 14 amino acids. V was clipped by 4 bases and J by 6 bases, with 13 bases between them. The CDR3 spells CASSSGGWGQPQHF. In DNA form, the CDR3 reads TGTGCCAGCAGTTCGGGGGGCTGGGGTCAGCCCCAGCATTTT.